These 24 T cell receptor beta chains came from one sample sequenced in a study of T cell repertoires in cytomegalovirus infection. One entry per CDR3 protein, called by TCRdb with MiXCR from the reads. The sample records about 300,000 distinct CDR3 sequences, approximately 10% being singletons. What was sequenced was PBMCs. All receptors derive from a human donor in good health (CMV status not recorded). Some clones in this sample may be carry-over from other donors' samples.

This clonotype was observed at least ten times. This chain connects TRBV7-9 to TRBJ1-1; 9 nucleotides match TRBD1. CDR3 size: 16 residues. Germline V lookup: CDR1 SEHNR, CDR2 FQNEAQ (reference sequence). V dropped 3 bases and J dropped 0; count of bases not matched to a gene: 5. CDR3 in DNA: TGTGCCAGCAGCTTTGGACAGGGGTGGCTGAACACTGAAGCTTTCTTT. Protein product: CASSFGQGWLNTEAFF.

This clonotype has a count of ten or more. The rearrangement uses TRBV28 and TRBJ2-1; no definite D call. Trimming pared 7 bases from V and 7 bases from J, leaving 11 bases between. The CDR3 is 12 amino acids. Germline V CDR1 and CDR2: MDHEN, SYDVKM. CDR3 coding DNA: TGTGCCAGCACCCTTACTAAAAATGAGCAGTTCTTC. It codes for CASTLTKNEQFF.

This clonotype occurred many times. V gene TRBV27 combines with J gene TRBJ2-4; TRBD1 agrees at 8 bases. This CDR3 has 17 residues. Per the germline V gene, CDR1 is MNHEY and CDR2 is SMNVEV (reference sequence). V dropped 5 bases and J dropped 3; count of bases not matched to a gene: 12. CDR3 protein: CASSINQGARGKNIQYF. CDR3 DNA sequence: TGTGCCAGCAGTATAAATCAGGGGGCGCGTGGCAAAAACATTCAGTACTTC.

This clonotype turned up a few times. The gene calls are TRBV7-3 and TRBJ2-2; 9 nucleotides line up with TRBD2. The germline gives CDR1 SGHTA, CDR2 FQGTGA. The CDR3 runs to 16 residues. V was pared by 7 bases and J by 7 bases, with 13 bases of the junction left unmatched. CDR3 loop: CASTINRGGAGGELFF. Here the CDR3 DNA reads TGTGCCAGCACCATCAACCGCGGGGGGGCCGGCGGGGAGCTGTTTTTT.

The chain combines TRBV5-1 with TRBJ1-1; no firm D call. From germline, CDR1 is SGHRS and CDR2 YFSETQ. The CDR3 covers 16 residues. The germline V and J ends were trimmed by 3 bases and 0 bases, with 15 bases remaining between them. The CDR3 DNA reads TGCGCCAGCAGCTCAAGACCGGCTGAATTGAACACTGAAGCTTTCTTT. Translated, it gives CASSSRPAELNTEAFF.

As concerns this clonotype: Relative to the germline gene, one junction end is altered; a read error may explain this. The rearrangement joins TRBV29-1 to TRBJ1-2; D possibly corresponds to TRBD1 (5 bases). Germline-derived CDR1 and CDR2 are SQVTM and ANQGSEA. CDR3 length equals 12 residues. The CDR3 loop reads CSVEQGDYRYTF. The CDR3 DNA reads TGCAGCGTTGAACAGGGCGACTATCGCTACACCTTC.

This clonotype was recorded a few times. This chain connects TRBV20-1 to TRBJ2-1; possibly TRBD2 for D (7 bases). The CDR3 contains 15 residues. Per germline, CDR1 DFQATT and CDR2 SNEGSKA (reference sequence). Trimming removed 6 bases from V and 7 bases from J, with 22 bases in between. This CDR3 reads CSAPKGGPLTNEQFF. The CDR3 DNA sequence: TGCAGTGCCCCGAAGGGGGGGCCGCTCACGAATGAGCAGTTCTTC.

This clonotype was counted many times. The J gene is TRBJ1-5, the V gene TRBV7-9; D is unclear. CDR1 and CDR2 (germline): SEHNR, FQNEAQ (reference sequence). The length of the CDR3 is 14 residues. Trimming removed 0 bases from V and 4 bases from J, with 7 bases in between. CDR3 region: CASSLAGKNQPQHF. CDR3 DNA: TGTGCCAGCAGCTTAGCGGGTAAGAATCAGCCCCAGCATTTT.

Many counts were recorded for this clonotype. The rearrangement links TRBV20-1 to TRBJ2-2; 13 bases map to TRBD2. V lost 0 bases to trimming and J lost 7 bases; unmatched junction nucleotides: 14. Germline V gives CDR1 DFQATT, CDR2 SNEGSKA (reference sequence). The CDR3 spans 19 residues. The CDR3 is CSARDPHSGTSGDIGELFF. In nucleotides, the CDR3 is TGCAGTGCTAGAGATCCCCACTCCGGGACTAGCGGGGATATCGGGGAGCTGTTTTTT.

This clonotype was detected many times. The chain uses TRBV12-3 or TRBV12-4 and TRBJ2-7, with 11 nucleotides matching TRBD1. V gave up 3 bases and J gave up 1 base; unmatched junction bases: 11. The CDR3 sequence is 18 residues long. The CDR3 coding sequence is TGTGCCAGCAGTTTTTCCGTCCCCGGGACAGGGGGATCCTACGAGCAGTACGTC. Its protein is CASSFSVPGTGGSYEQYV.

This clonotype was detected many times. The V call is TRBV5-6, the J call TRBJ1-1; D not resolved. Germline CDR1 is SGHDT and CDR2 is YYEEEE. Between the trimmed V and J ends, which lost 0 bases and 9 bases, there was a span of 6 bases. CDR3 length: 11 residues. This CDR3 is CASSLGPQAFF. The CDR3 DNA follows: TGTGCCAGCAGCTTGGGCCCCCAAGCTTTCTTT.

Ten or more counts support this clonotype. The genes are TRBV6-5 and TRBJ1-3; TRBD1 is a possible D gene (5 bases). The CDR3 consists of 17 residues. V lost 2 bases and J lost 2, with 16 bases in between. Germline V CDR1 and CDR2: MNHEY, SVGAGI. CDR3 bases: TGTGCCAGCAGTTACGGGGATAGCAGGGACGCTGGAAACACCATATATTTT. Translating it yields CASSYGDSRDAGNTIYF.

Ten or more counts support this clonotype. The rearrangement uses TRBV6-1 and TRBJ1-1; D not resolved. The CDR3 extends over 13 amino acids. The germline V gene has CDR1 MNHNS and CDR2 SASEGT. V was cut by 5 bases and J by 1 base, with 8 bases left in between. In nucleotides, the CDR3 is TGTGCCAGCAGTCCCCTGGGGAACACTGAAGCTTTCTTT. This translates into CASSPLGNTEAFF.

V is TRBV6-2 or TRBV6-3 and J is TRBJ2-1, with 11 bases that match TRBD2. This CDR3 region has 13 residues. Germline CDR1 and CDR2: MNHEY and SVGEGT. V trimming: 8 bases; J trimming: 9 bases; junction bases outside the gene matches: 6. The CDR3: CASGSGGVSEQFF. In nucleotides, the CDR3 is TGTGCCAGCGGTAGCGGGGGGGTAAGTGAGCAGTTCTTC.

This clonotype came up a few times. The V call is TRBV9, the J call TRBJ2-6; the D gene is possibly TRBD1 (6 bases). Trimming removed 2 bases at V and 0 bases at J, with 21 bases between. From germline, CDR1 is SGDLS and CDR2 YYNGEE. This CDR3 spans 20 amino acids. CDR3 in amino acids: CASSVLGTPSLLSGANVLTF. The CDR3 DNA is TGTGCCAGCAGCGTTCTTGGGACACCTTCCCTCCTCTCTGGGGCCAACGTCCTGACTTTC.

The chain carries TRBV7-3 and TRBJ1-1; D remains unclear. The V end was cut by 1 base, the J end by 8 bases, with 11 bases between. The CDR3 sequence is 13 residues long. Germline V gives CDR1 SGHTA, CDR2 FQGTGA. The CDR3 DNA follows: TGTGCCAGCAGCTTAAATACCGCCGGAGAAGCTTTCTTT. Translated, it gives CASSLNTAGEAFF.

Here the CDR3 DNA reads TGCAGTGCCGTCACGGGTGGATATGGCAATCAGCCCCAGCATTTT. Protein: CSAVTGGYGNQPQHF. The chain employs TRBV20-1 and TRBJ1-5; D unresolved. The V end was cut by 6 bases, the J end by 2 bases, with 17 bases between. CDR1 is DFQATT and CDR2 is SNEGSKA in the germline V gene (reference sequence). This CDR3 is 15 amino acids long.

In this sample, this clonotype turned up many times. This chain links TRBV6-6 with TRBJ2-7; possibly TRBD2 for D (6 bases). Germline V gives CDR1 MNHNY, CDR2 SVGAGI (reference sequence). Trimming removed 2 bases at V and 0 bases at J, with 8 bases between. The CDR3 consists of 14 residues. This chain's CDR3 is CASSYAGSSYEQYV. CDR3 DNA: TGTGCCAGCAGTTACGCCGGGAGCTCCTACGAGCAGTACGTC.

This clonotype was picked up one time. The chain combines TRBV29-1 with TRBJ2-7; 7 bases agree with TRBD1. The length of the CDR3 is 15 residues. The V gene's germline CDR1 is SQVTM and CDR2 ANQGSEA. After removal of 6 bases from V and 3 bases from J, the junction contained 14 bases not matched to a gene. The CDR3 reads CSVLSLDRVSYEQYF. CDR3 bases: TGCAGCGTCCTTTCCCTTGACAGGGTCAGCTACGAGCAGTACTTC.

J is TRBJ1-1 and V is TRBV29-1; D gene uncertain. The CDR3 is 13 residues long. Germline lookup yields CDR1 SQVTM and CDR2 ANQGSEA. Trimming cost V 7 bases and J 8 bases, with 20 bases left between them. The CDR3 DNA reads as TGCAGCGCTGAGACTGGATCGGCGGGGGAAGCTTTCTTT. It is translated as CSAETGSAGEAFF.

This chain uses TRBV5-4 with TRBJ2-1; D is possibly TRBD2 (5 bases). Germline V gene lookup returns CDR1 SGHNT and CDR2 YYREEE (reference sequence). V was shortened by 4 bases and J by 6 bases, with 8 bases between the two germline ends. The CDR3 loop spans 12 amino acids. DNA for the CDR3: TGTGCCAGCAGCAAGACTATCAATGAGCAGTTCTTC. This gives the protein CASSKTINEQFF.

At least ten counts were recorded for this clonotype. The CDR3 DNA sequence: TGCAGTGCTACGCGGGGGATTCCTTACAATGAGCAGTTCTTC. Translation: CSATRGIPYNEQFF. The chain recombines TRBV20-1 with TRBJ2-1, with 7 nucleotides matching TRBD2. V shed 4 bases and J 4 bases; nucleotides not matched to a gene: 7. This CDR3 contains 14 residues. Germline CDR1 DFQATT, CDR2 SNEGSKA (reference sequence).

This clonotype was observed at least ten times. This rearrangement joins TRBV18 to TRBJ2-1, with 13 nucleotides matching TRBD2. Trimming at V came to 4 bases and at J to 2 bases, leaving 2 bases not matched to a gene. The CDR3 consists of 16 residues. Germline CDR1 KGHSH, CDR2 LQKENI. CDR3 in amino acids: CASSRTSGGPYNEQFF. CDR3 in DNA: TGTGCCAGCTCACGGACTAGCGGGGGTCCCTACAATGAGCAGTTCTTC. The whole variable domain, filled in from reference TRBV18 and TRBJ2-1, reads NAGVMQNPRHLVRRRGQEARLRCSPMKGHSHVYWYRQLPEEGLKFMVYLQKENIIDESGMPKERFSAEFPKEGPSILRIQQVVRGDSAAYFCASSRTSGGPYNEQFFGPGTRLTVL.

This clonotype came up many times. This chain uses TRBV29-1 with TRBJ1-2; the match to TRBD1 covers 10 bases. Germline CDR1 reads SQVTM; CDR2 reads ANQGSEA. The CDR3 sequence is 13 residues long. The ends lost 4 bases at V and 8 bases at J; junction bases unmatched: 7. The CDR3 loop reads CSVGRQGAWGYTF. As DNA, the CDR3 is TGCAGCGTTGGAAGACAGGGGGCTTGGGGCTACACCTTC.